This T cell receptor beta chain was identified in a study of blood T cell repertoires in COVID-19. Germline loops: CDR1 SGHRS, CDR2 YFSETQ. The ends were cut back, 4 bases at V and 6 bases at J, with 15 bases in the middle. This CDR3 is 14 amino acids long. Sequenced by immunoSEQ multiplex PCR; TCRdb stores in-frame clones only, minus some. The data hold approximately 300,000 clones, with roughly 91% observed a single time. The clonotype was recovered from a woman in her twenties or thirties with COVID-19, enrolled during active disease. V and J are TRBV5-1 and TRBJ2-3, with TRBD2 as a possible D gene (6 bases). What was sequenced was peripheral blood. The CDR3: CASSPTSITDTQYF. Written as DNA, the CDR3 is TGCGCCAGCAGCCCAACTAGCATAACCGATACGCAGTATTTT.